Here is one T cell receptor (beta chain) with its context. This specimen comes from a study of blood T cell repertoires in COVID-19. Germline V gene lookup returns CDR1 MNHEY and CDR2 SMNVEV (reference sequence). The CDR3 totals 16 residues. The ends lost 4 bases at V and 7 bases at J; junction bases unmatched: 11. Authors' data handling: Reference gene primer amplification gave estimated nucleated cell counts. The assay was immunoSEQ multiplex PCR, and TCRdb's table has in-frame clones only and misses some. The V and J calls and clone size were taken over from that table, and D and trimming were inferred from the DNA. This sample carries around 250,000 clones, about 87% of them seen once, and the ten largest clones take about 4%. Recruits, aged roughly 18 to 95 years, lived in 20 to 30 US areas. Cohort placement rested on clinical history that participants reported themselves.

J is TRBJ2-3 and V is TRBV27; 10 bases agree with TRBD1. The sequence came from a woman in her thirties with acute COVID-19. Sequenced input: PBMCs or T cells enriched from blood (not recorded which). The CDR3 sequence is CASSSTPGQGTHTQYF. The CDR3 DNA sequence: TGTGCCAGCAGTTCGACCCCGGGACAGGGGACCCATACGCAGTATTTT.